This T cell receptor beta chain was identified in a study of graft-versus-host responses after intestinal transplantation. In regard to this clone: Antigen unknown.

The length of the CDR3 is 13 residues. Germline CDR1 ENHRY, CDR2 SYGVKD. V gave up 2 bases and J gave up 12 bases, with 17 bases separating them. The assay was immunoSEQ multiplex PCR, and TCRdb's table has in-frame clones only and misses some. The sample yields approximately 39,000 clones, less than 95% seen once. This sequence joins TRBV10-3 and TRBJ2-7; weak D call: TRBD2 (6 bases). Material: unstimulated CD4+ T cells sorted from spleen or lymph node cells, obtained before transplant. The clonotype was recovered from a human donor who was the organ donor for an intestinal transplant. This chain's CDR3 is CAISERDEGGRYF. Here the CDR3 DNA reads TGTGCCATCAGTGAGCGCGACGAGGGAGGTCGGTACTTC.